This T cell receptor (beta chain) was documented in a study of blood T cell repertoires in COVID-19. The data were produced by immunoSEQ multiplex PCR, yet TCRdb's version contains in-frame clones alone and is incomplete. Of 250,000 or so clones listed, about 88% are singletons. Germline V lookup: CDR1 LGHDT, CDR2 YNNKEL (reference sequence). V was shortened by 4 bases and J by 2 bases, with 14 bases between the two germline ends. The CDR3 totals 15 residues. Sequencing was carried out using peripheral blood. The chain couples TRBV3-1 (or the pseudogene TRBV3-2) to TRBJ2-5, with TRBD2 as a possible D gene (6 bases). This TCR came from a middle-aged woman who had recovered from COVID-19. The CDR3: CASSRGTLKQETQYF. CDR3 sequence (DNA): TGTGCCAGCAGCCGCGGGACTCTTAAACAAGAGACCCAGTACTTC.